This T cell receptor beta chain originates from a study of identical twins. Comment on this clonotype: Its antigen is unknown.

General study findings and limits: Cross-sectional statistical analysis was relied on for the conclusions, without the same donors being followed.

Addition of a universal primer site occurred through template switching, and cDNA carried unique molecular identifiers. TCRdb fed the 5' RACE reads into MiXCR, producing one record per CDR3 protein. The sample shows 690,000 or so distinct CDR3 sequences, less than 7% of them seen only once. The germline gives CDR1 SEHNR, CDR2 FQNEAQ (reference sequence). This CDR3 contains 15 residues. V lost 1 base and J lost 4, with 10 bases in between. The TCR comes from a man between 18 and 35 years old in good health. The specimen was naive T cells sorted from blood. The chain joins TRBV7-9 to TRBJ2-2; D uncertain. The CDR3: CASSLEPPGTGELFF. The CDR3 nucleotides read TGTGCCAGCAGCTTAGAACCCCCGGGCACCGGGGAGCTGTTTTTT.